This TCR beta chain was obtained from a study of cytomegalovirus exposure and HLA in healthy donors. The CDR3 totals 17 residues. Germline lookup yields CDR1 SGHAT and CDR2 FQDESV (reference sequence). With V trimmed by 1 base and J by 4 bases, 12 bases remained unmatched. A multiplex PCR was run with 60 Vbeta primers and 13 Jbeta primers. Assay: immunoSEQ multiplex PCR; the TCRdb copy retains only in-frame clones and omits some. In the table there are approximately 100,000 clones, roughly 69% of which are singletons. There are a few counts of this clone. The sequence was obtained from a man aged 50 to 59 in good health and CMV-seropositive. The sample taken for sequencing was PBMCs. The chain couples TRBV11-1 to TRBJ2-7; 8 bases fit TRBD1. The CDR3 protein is CASSLGTMGQAFYEQYF. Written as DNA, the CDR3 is TGTGCCAGCAGCTTAGGGACTATGGGACAGGCCTTTTACGAGCAGTACTTC.